One and the same sample provided the 6 T cell receptor beta chains below, sequenced in a study of T cell clonotyping in hematopoietic cell transplantation. Sequencing used immunoSEQ multiplex PCR; TCRdb keeps in-frame clones, though not all of them. Of 15,000 to 20,000 clones listed, 75% to 90% are singletons. Input material: peripheral blood mononuclear cells. The receptors here all came from a middle-aged woman in good health. Some clones in this sample may be carry-over from other donors' samples.

V is TRBV2 and J is TRBJ2-7, with D perhaps matching TRBD1 (5 bases). The CDR3 consists of 14 residues. Per the germline V gene, CDR1 is SNHLY and CDR2 is FYNNEI. V was clipped by 1 base and J by 2 bases, with 9 bases between them. In DNA, the CDR3 is TGTGCCAGCAGTGAAGGACAGAGTCCCTACGAGCAGTACTTC. Its protein is CASSEGQSPYEQYF.

V and J are TRBV4-2 and TRBJ2-4; 7 bases align to TRBD2. The V gene's germline CDR1 is LGHNA and CDR2 YNFKEQ. The junction had 12 bases not matched to a gene; V was cut back by 1 base and J by 0 bases. The CDR3 is 19 amino acids. CDR3 nucleotides: TGTGCCAGCAGCCAAGCGGAGGCTAGCGGAAGTCTAGCCAAAAACATTCAGTACTTC. Its translation: CASSQAEASGSLAKNIQYF.

J is TRBJ2-7 and V is TRBV21-1. TRBV21-1 represents a pseudogene. This CDR3 is 13 amino acids long. This CDR3 is CASSKGGAPRRVV. CDR3 DNA sequence: TGTGCCAGCAGCAAAGGAGGGGCCCCCCGAAGGGTCGTC.

A note on this clone: One end of the junction varies from germline; a read error may be responsible. The chain employs TRBV30 and TRBJ1-2; no reliable D call. The CDR3 contains 13 residues. The germline gives CDR1 GTSNPN, CDR2 SVGIG (reference sequence). For the CDR3, the DNA is TGTGCCTGGAGCCCTCGCCTCGGGCGCGCATATTCTTTC. It encodes CAWSPRLGRAYSF.

This clone appeared once. This sequence joins TRBV4-3 and TRBJ2-2; D tentatively fits TRBD1 or TRBD2 (5 bases each). Looked up from germline, CDR1 is LGHNA and CDR2 is YSLEER. V was clipped by 0 bases and J by 4 bases, with 15 bases between them. This CDR3 region has 17 residues. The CDR3 here is CASSQDFRGRLTGELFF. The DNA for the CDR3 is TGCGCCAGCAGCCAAGATTTTAGGGGACGCCTCACCGGGGAGCTGTTTTTT.

The V and J genes are TRBV7-8 and TRBJ2-7; D is unclear. V was pared by 6 bases and J by 3 bases, with 12 bases between. Germline lookup yields CDR1 SGHVS and CDR2 FQNEAQ. CDR3 length: 13 amino acids. CDR3 DNA sequence: TGTGCCAGCAGTCCGAGAGACCTCTACGAGCAGTACTTC. Translating it yields CASSPRDLYEQYF.